This T cell receptor (beta chain) came from a study of blood T cells in healthy people across ages. Findings and limits, study-wide: Comparison with aged donors showed that long-lived donors had more naive CD4+ cells and higher diversity.

Next came a second PCR, run for about 6 to 12 cycles, which used a sample-barcoded 5' primer along with a J-beta primer mix. A single record per CDR3 protein comes from TCRdb applying MiXCR to the 5' RACE reads. This sample has 1.4 million to 1.5 million distinct CDR3 sequences, with 42% found just once. Trimming cost V 5 bases and J 10 bases, with 15 bases left between them. This CDR3 contains 13 residues. The germline V gene encodes CDR1 SGHTA and CDR2 FQGNSA. About this clonotype itself: The antigen is unknown.

The chain joins TRBV7-2 to TRBJ2-1, with a tentative D call TRBD1 (5 bases). The sequenced sample consisted of blood. This clonotype was sampled from a woman under 30 in good health. The DNA of the CDR3 is TGTGCCAGCAGCGGAGTAGGTCAGGGAGAGCAGTTCTTC. It translates to CASSGVGQGEQFF.